Described below is a single T cell receptor (beta chain) sequence and its context. Antigen specificity is unknown. This sample stems from a study of graft-versus-host responses after intestinal transplantation. For the study at large: Anti-thymocyte globulin induction was given to all recipients, followed by tacrolimus and steroids for 2 to 4 years. Broader study findings: Recipient marrow contained GvH clones, some of which appeared first in ileum or blood.

The table came from immunoSEQ multiplex PCR; TCRdb's copy has only in-frame clones and leaves some out. The data contain over 65,000 clones, 91% of them singletons. Germline assignment: CDR1 SGHRS and CDR2 YFSETQ. The CDR3 is made up of 14 amino acids. The V and J ends lost 5 bases and 0 bases respectively, with 12 bases between them. Specimen: unstimulated CD4+ T cells sorted from spleen or lymph node cells, collected before intestinal transplant. The sequence derives from a human donor who received an intestinal transplant. J is TRBJ2-7 and V is TRBV5-1, with D perhaps TRBD1 (5 bases). The CDR3 sequence: CASSRQSSSYEQYF. CDR3 DNA: TGCGCCAGCAGTAGACAGAGTAGCTCCTACGAGCAGTACTTC.